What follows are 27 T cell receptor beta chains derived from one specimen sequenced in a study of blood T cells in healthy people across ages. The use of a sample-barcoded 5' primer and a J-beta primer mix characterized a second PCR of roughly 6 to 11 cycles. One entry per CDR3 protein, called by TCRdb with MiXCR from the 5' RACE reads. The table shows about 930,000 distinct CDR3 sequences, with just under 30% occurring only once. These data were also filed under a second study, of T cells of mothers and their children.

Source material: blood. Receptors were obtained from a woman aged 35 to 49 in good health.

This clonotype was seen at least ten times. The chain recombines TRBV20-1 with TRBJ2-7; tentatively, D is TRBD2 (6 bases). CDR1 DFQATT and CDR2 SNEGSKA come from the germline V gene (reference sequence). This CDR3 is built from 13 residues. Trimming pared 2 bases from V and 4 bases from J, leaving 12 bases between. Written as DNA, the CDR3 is TGCAGTGCTAGACGGGAGTCGACATACGAGCAGTACTTC. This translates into CSARRESTYEQYF.

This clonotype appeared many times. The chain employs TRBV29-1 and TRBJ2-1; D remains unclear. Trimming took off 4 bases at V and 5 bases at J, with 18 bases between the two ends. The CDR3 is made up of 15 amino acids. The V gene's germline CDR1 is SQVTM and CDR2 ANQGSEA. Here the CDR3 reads CSVGKGMGMNNEQFF. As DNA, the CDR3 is TGCAGCGTTGGTAAAGGTATGGGAATGAACAATGAGCAGTTCTTC.

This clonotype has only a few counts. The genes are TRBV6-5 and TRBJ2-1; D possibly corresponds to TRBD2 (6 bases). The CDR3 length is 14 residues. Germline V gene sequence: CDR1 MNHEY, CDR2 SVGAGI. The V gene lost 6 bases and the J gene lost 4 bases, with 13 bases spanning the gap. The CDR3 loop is CASSRDGGYNEQFF. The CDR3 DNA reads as TGTGCCAGCAGCCGGGACGGGGGTTACAATGAGCAGTTCTTC.

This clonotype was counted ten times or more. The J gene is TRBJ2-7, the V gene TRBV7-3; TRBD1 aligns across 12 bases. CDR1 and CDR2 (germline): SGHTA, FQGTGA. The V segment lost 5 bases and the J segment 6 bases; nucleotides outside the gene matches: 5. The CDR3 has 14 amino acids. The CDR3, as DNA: TGTGCCAGCAGCCCCGGGACAGGGGGCTTCGAGCAGTACTTC. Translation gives CASSPGTGGFEQYF.

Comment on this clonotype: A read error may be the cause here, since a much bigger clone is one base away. The CDR3 coding sequence is TGTGCCAGCAGTTTATCACTGGACATTGCCGGGGACTACACCTTC. It specifies CASSLSLDIAGDYTF. The chain links TRBV27 to TRBJ1-2; tentatively, D is TRBD1 (5 bases). Germline assignment: CDR1 MNHEY and CDR2 SMNVEV (reference sequence). Between the trimmed V and J ends, which lost 0 bases and 10 bases, there was a span of 18 bases. This CDR3 region has 15 residues.

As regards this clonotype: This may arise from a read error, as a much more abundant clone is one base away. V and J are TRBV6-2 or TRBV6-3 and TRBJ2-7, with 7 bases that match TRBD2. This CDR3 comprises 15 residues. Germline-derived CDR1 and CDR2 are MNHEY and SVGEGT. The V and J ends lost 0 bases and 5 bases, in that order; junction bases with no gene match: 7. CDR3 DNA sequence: TGTGCCAGCAGTTACTCCGGGACTACACACCACGAGCAGTACTTC. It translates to CASSYSGTTHHEQYF.

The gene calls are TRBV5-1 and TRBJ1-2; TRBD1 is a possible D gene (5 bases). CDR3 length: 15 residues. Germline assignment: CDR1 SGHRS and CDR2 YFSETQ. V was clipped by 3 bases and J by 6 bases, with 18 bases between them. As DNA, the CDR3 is TGCGCCAGCAGCTCGGGGCTGTGGGGGAACGATGGCTACACCTTC. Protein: CASSSGLWGNDGYTF. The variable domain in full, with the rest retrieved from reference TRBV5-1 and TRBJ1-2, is KAGVTQTPRYLIKTRGQQVTLSCSPISGHRSVSWYQQTPGQGLQFLFEYFSETQRNKGNFPGRFSGRQFSNSRSEMNVSTLELGDSALYLCASSSGLWGNDGYTFGSGTRLTVV.

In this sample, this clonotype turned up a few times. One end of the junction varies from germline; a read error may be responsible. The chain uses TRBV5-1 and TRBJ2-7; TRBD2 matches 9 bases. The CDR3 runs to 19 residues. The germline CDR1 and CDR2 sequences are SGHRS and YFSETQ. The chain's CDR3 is CASTLTAAGGPSSSYEQYF. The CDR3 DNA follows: TGCGCCAGCACCTTGACGGCAGCGGGGGGACCCTCCAGCTCCTACGAGCAGTACTTC.

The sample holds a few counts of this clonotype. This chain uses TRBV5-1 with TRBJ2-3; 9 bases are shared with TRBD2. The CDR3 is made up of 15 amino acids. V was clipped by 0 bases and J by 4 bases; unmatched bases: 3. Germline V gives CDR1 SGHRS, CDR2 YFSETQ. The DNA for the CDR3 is TGCGCCAGCAGCTTGGAGGGACTAGCAGCAGATACGCAGTATTTT. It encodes CASSLEGLAADTQYF.

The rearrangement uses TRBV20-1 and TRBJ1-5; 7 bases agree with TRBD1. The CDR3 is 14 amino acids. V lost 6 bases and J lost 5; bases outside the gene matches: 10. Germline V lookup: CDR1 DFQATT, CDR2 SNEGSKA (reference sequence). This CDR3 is CSANRQGSDQPQHF. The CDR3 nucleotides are TGCAGTGCCAACCGACAGGGTTCGGATCAGCCCCAGCATTTT.

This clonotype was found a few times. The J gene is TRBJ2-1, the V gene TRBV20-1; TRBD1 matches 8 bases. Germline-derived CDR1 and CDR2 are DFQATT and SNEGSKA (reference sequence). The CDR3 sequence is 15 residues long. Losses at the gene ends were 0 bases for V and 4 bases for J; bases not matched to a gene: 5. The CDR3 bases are TGCAGTGCTAGAGAGGGGACAGGAGAGTACAATGAGCAGTTCTTC. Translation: CSAREGTGEYNEQFF.

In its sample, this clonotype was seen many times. Here the CDR3 DNA reads TGCAGTGTCCCTCCAGGGATGCGGTACGAGCAGTACTTC. It encodes CSVPPGMRYEQYF. The chain combines TRBV20-1 with TRBJ2-7; tentative D call: TRBD1 (5 bases). The CDR3 covers 13 residues. Trimming pared 7 bases from V and 4 bases from J, leaving 17 bases between. Germline CDR1 and CDR2: DFQATT and SNEGSKA (reference sequence).

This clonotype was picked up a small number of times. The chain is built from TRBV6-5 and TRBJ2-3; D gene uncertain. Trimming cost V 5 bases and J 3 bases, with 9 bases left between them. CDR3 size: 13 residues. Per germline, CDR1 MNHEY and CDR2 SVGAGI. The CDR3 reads CASSVDRTDTQYF. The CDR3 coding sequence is TGTGCCAGCAGTGTGGACCGGACAGATACGCAGTATTTT.

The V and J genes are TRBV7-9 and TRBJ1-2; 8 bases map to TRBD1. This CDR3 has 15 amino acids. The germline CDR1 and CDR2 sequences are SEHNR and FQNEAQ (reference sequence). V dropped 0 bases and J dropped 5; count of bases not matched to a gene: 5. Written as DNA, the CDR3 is TGTGCCAGCAGCTTAGCTGACAGGGGAGGATATGGCTACACCTTC. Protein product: CASSLADRGGYGYTF.

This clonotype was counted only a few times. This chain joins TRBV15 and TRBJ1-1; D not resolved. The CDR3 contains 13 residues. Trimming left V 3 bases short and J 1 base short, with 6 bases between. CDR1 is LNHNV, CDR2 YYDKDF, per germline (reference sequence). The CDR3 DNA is TGTGCCACCAGCAGGCAGCAGAACACTGAAGCTTTCTTT. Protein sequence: CATSRQQNTEAFF.

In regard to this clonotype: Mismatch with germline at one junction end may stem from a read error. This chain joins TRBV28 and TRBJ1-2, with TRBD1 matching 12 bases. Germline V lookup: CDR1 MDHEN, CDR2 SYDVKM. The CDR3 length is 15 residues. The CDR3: CASTAPGQGAYGHTF. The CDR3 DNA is TGTGCCAGCACCGCTCCGGGACAGGGGGCCTATGGCCACACCTTC.

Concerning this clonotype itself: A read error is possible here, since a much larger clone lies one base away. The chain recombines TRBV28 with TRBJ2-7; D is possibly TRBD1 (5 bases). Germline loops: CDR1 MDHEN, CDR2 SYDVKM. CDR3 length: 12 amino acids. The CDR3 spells CTSSLYQGRQYF. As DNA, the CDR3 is TGTACCAGCAGTTTATATCAGGGCAGGCAGTACTTC.

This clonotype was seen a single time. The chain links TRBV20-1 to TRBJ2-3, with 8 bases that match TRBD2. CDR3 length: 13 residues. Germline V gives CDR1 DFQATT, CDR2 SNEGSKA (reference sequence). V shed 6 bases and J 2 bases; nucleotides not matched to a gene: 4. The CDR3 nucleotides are TGCAGTGCCAGCGGGAGTATCACAGATACGCAGTATTTT. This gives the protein CSASGSITDTQYF.

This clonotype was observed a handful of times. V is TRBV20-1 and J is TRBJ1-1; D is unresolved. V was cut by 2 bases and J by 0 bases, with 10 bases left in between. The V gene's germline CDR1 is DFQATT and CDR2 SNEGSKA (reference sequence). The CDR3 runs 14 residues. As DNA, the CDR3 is TGCAGTGCTAGACCGCAGGCGGTGAACACTGAAGCTTTCTTT. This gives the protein CSARPQAVNTEAFF.

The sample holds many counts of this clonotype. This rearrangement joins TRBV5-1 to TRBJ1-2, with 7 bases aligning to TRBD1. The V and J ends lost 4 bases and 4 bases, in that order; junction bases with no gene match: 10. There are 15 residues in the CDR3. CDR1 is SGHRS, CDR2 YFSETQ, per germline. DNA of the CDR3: TGCGCCAGCAGCGACACAGGGGCGATAGTCTATGGCTACACCTTC. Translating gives CASSDTGAIVYGYTF.

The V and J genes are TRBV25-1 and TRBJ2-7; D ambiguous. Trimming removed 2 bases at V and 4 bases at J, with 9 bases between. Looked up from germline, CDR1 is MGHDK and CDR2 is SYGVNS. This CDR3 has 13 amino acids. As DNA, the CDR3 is TGTGCCAGCAGTGAAAACGGCCATTACGAGCAGTACTTC. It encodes CASSENGHYEQYF.

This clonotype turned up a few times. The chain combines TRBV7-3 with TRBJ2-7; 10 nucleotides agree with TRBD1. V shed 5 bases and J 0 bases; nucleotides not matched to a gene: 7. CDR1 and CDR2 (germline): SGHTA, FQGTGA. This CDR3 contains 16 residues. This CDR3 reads CASSPLDRGGSYEQYF. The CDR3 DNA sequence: TGTGCCAGCAGCCCCTTGGACAGGGGGGGCTCCTACGAGCAGTACTTC.

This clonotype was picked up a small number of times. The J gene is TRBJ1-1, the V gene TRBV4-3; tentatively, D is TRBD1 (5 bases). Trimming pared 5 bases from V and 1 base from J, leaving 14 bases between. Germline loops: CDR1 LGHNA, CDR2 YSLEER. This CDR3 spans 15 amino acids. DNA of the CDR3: TGCGCCAGCAGCATATACAGGTGGGCGAACACTGAAGCTTTCTTT. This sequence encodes CASSIYRWANTEAFF.

CDR3 nucleotides: TGTGCCAGCAGCGCGAGACTAGCGGGGCTGACAGATACGCAGTATTTT. The encoded protein is CASSARLAGLTDTQYF. The gene calls are TRBV9 and TRBJ2-3; 11 positions match TRBD2. V was pared by 3 bases and J by 3 bases, with 6 bases of the junction left unmatched. This CDR3 has 16 residues. CDR1 is SGDLS and CDR2 is YYNGEE in the germline V gene.

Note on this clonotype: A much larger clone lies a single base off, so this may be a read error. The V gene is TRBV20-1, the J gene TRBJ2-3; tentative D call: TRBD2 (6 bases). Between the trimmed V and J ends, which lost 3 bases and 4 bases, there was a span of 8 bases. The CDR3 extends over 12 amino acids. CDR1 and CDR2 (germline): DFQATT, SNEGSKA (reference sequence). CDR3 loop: CSARPSADTQYF. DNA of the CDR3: TGCAGTGCTAGGCCTAGCGCAGATACGCAGTATTTT.

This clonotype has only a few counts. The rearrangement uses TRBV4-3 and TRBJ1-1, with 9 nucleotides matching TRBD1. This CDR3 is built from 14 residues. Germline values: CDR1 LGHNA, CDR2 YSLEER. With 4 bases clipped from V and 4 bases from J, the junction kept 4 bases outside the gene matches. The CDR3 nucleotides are TGCGCCAGCAGCCCCGGACAGGGGACCACTGAAGCTTTCTTT. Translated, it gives CASSPGQGTTEAFF.

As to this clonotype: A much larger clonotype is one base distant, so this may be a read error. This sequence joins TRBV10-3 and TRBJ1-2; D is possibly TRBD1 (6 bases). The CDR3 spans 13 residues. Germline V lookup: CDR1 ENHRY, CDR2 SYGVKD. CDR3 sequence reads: CATSGTTNYGYTF. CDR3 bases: TGTGCCACCAGTGGGACAACTAACTATGGCTACACCTTC.